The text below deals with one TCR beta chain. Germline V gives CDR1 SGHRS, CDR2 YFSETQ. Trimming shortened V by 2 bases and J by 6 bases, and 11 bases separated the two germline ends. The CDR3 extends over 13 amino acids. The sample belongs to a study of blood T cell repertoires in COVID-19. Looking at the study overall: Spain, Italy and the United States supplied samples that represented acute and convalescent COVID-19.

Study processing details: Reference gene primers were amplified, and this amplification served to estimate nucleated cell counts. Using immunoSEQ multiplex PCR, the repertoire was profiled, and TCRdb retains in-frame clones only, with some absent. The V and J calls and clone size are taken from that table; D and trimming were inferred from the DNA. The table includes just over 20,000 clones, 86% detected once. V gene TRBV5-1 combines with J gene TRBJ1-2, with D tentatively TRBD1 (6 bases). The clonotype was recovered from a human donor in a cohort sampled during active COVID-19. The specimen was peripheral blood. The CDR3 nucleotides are TGCGCCAGCAGCTTTGGGGGCCGGGATGGCTACACCTTC. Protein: CASSFGGRDGYTF.